The next 13 T cell receptor beta chains were all read from a single sample in a study of CD8+CD57+ T cells in acquired aplastic anemia. The template for TCR beta VDJ and CDR3 sequence profiling was genomic DNA. TCRdb used MiXCR to reprocess the reads, holding one entry per CDR3 protein. This sample has approximately 180,000 distinct CDR3 sequences, with less than 60% found just once. Sequenced patients had shown CD8+CD57+ cell expansion by flow cytometry. The sample was sorted CD4+, CD8+, or CD8+CD57+ T cells (not recorded which) from PBMCs. All receptors come from a human donor with aplastic anemia.

The rearrangement uses TRBV20-1 and TRBJ2-7, with D possibly matching TRBD2 (5 bases). The CDR3 length is 12 residues. The germline CDR1 and CDR2 sequences are DFQATT and SNEGSKA (reference sequence). V dropped 0 bases and J dropped 5 bases, with 8 bases sitting between them. The CDR3 here is CSAREADDEQYF. The DNA of the CDR3 is TGCAGTGCTAGAGAAGCGGATGACGAGCAGTACTTC.

The chain uses TRBV7-2 and TRBJ2-7, with no clear D. Germline-derived CDR1 and CDR2 are SGHTA and FQGNSA. The CDR3 is made up of 14 amino acids. V lost 3 bases and J lost 5, with 14 bases in between. The CDR3 sequence is CASSLGWLTDEQYF. The DNA for the CDR3 is TGTGCCAGCAGCTTGGGATGGCTGACTGACGAGCAGTACTTC. The whole variable domain, remainder taken from reference TRBV7-2 and TRBJ2-7, is GAGVSQSPSNKVTEKGKDVELRCDPISGHTALYWYRQSLGQGLEFLIYFQGNSAPDKSGLPSDRFSAERTGGSVSTLTIQRTQQEDSAVYLCASSLGWLTDEQYFGPGTRLTVT.

As for this clonotype: Given a much more abundant clone one base away, this may be a read error. The V and J genes are TRBV3-1 and TRBJ2-2, with no clear D. CDR3 size: 11 residues. Germline CDR1 and CDR2: LGHDT and YNNKEL (reference sequence). The V and J ends lost 0 bases and 11 bases respectively, with 4 bases between them. This CDR3 is CASSQEGELFF. For the CDR3, the DNA is TGTGCCAGCAGCCAAGAGGGTGAGCTGTTTTTT.

This clonotype was seen a few times. A single base separates this from a much larger clone, so it may be a read error. The chain is built from TRBV15 and TRBJ1-4; D is perhaps TRBD1 (5 bases). CDR3 length: 15 residues. CDR1 is LNHNV, CDR2 YYDKDF, per germline (reference sequence). The CDR3 nucleotides read TGTGCCGCCAGCAGAGATAAGGGGCCTAATGAAAAACTGTTTTTT. As protein: CAASRDKGPNEKLFF.

This clonotype was seen ten or more times. The rearrangement uses TRBV13 and TRBJ2-7; D might be TRBD2 (6 bases). Trimming left V 3 bases short and J 0 bases short, with 18 bases between. The length of the CDR3 is 17 residues. From germline, CDR1 is PRHDT and CDR2 FYEKMQ (reference sequence). CDR3 region: CASSFGTGVRSSYEQYF. The DNA for the CDR3 is TGTGCCAGCAGCTTCGGGACGGGGGTCCGCAGCTCCTACGAGCAGTACTTC.

At least ten counts were recorded for this clonotype. This chain links TRBV28 with TRBJ2-3, with a weak D call TRBD2 (5 bases). Per the germline V gene, CDR1 is MDHEN and CDR2 is SYDVKM. The CDR3 runs to 12 residues. The V end was cut by 4 bases, the J end by 15 bases, with 17 bases between. CDR3 DNA sequence: TGTGCCAGCAGTTCCCCGACTACTCACCCTTATTTT. Its protein is CASSSPTTHPYF.

The chain has TRBV5-1 and TRBJ1-2, with a tentative D call TRBD1 (5 bases). Germline CDR1 reads SGHRS; CDR2 reads YFSETQ. V was cut by 2 bases and J by 4 bases, with 9 bases left in between. This CDR3 has 13 amino acids. The CDR3 sequence: CASSFGDSYGYTF. CDR3 sequence (DNA): TGCGCCAGCAGCTTCGGAGACAGCTATGGCTACACCTTC.

The chain is built from TRBV12-3 or TRBV12-4 and TRBJ1-6; TRBD1 matches at 12 bases. The CDR3 has 15 amino acids. The trim removed 7 bases at V and 7 bases at J, leaving 5 bases unmatched. The CDR3 DNA reads TGTGCCAGCATAGGGACAGGGGGCAACAATTCACCCCTCCACTTT. Protein sequence: CASIGTGGNNSPLHF.

This chain uses TRBV13 with TRBJ1-5; TRBD1 matches 10 bases. Per the germline V gene, CDR1 is PRHDT and CDR2 is FYEKMQ (reference sequence). This CDR3 comprises 14 residues. V lost 4 bases to trimming and J lost 11 bases; unmatched junction nucleotides: 8. CDR3 in amino acids: CASSSGTGAGAQHF. In nucleotides, the CDR3 is TGTGCCAGCAGCTCCGGGACAGGGGCCGGGGCCCAGCATTTT.

The rearrangement joins TRBV20-1 to TRBJ1-3, with D unresolved. V shed 2 bases and J shed 3 bases, with 11 bases lying between them. CDR1 DFQATT and CDR2 SNEGSKA come from the germline V gene (reference sequence). CDR3 length: 14 residues. DNA of the CDR3: TGCAGTGCTAGACAGAGAACCCTTGGAAACACCATATATTTT. Amino acids: CSARQRTLGNTIYF.

This clonotype was recorded many times. CDR3 in amino acids: CASLTPVSYEQYF. CDR3 in DNA: TGTGCCAGTCTAACCCCCGTCTCCTACGAGCAGTACTTC. V and J are TRBV28 and TRBJ2-7; no clear D gene. V was clipped by 9 bases and J by 0 bases, with 12 bases between them. Germline loops: CDR1 MDHEN, CDR2 SYDVKM. The CDR3 contains 13 residues.

This clonotype was seen only a few times. The chain couples TRBV29-1 to TRBJ2-7, with 10 positions matching TRBD2. CDR1 and CDR2 (germline): SQVTM, ANQGSEA. This CDR3 region has 16 residues. Unmatched junction bases numbered 11, after V lost 6 bases and J lost 0 bases. CDR3 sequence (DNA): TGCAGCGTCGCACTAGCGGGGTGGGGGGACTCCTACGAGCAGTACTTC. It yields the protein CSVALAGWGDSYEQYF.

This chain connects TRBV19 to TRBJ1-2; D uncertain. V dropped 3 bases and J dropped 0 bases, with 11 bases sitting between them. Germline CDR1 is LNHDA and CDR2 is SQIVND (reference sequence). The CDR3 spans 15 residues. This chain's CDR3 is CASSIVGNTNYGYTF. The CDR3 coding sequence is TGTGCCAGTAGTATCGTCGGGAACACTAACTATGGCTACACCTTC.